Below, 18 T cell receptor beta chains from the same sample are listed, as sequenced in a study of cytomegalovirus exposure and HLA in healthy donors. This PCR relied on a set of 60 Vbeta primers and 13 Jbeta primers. The table came from immunoSEQ multiplex PCR; TCRdb's copy has only in-frame clones and leaves some out. The sample is made up of about 210,000 clones, and the top ten hold around 0.95% of it. The sample was PBMCs. All receptors come from a woman in her 30s in good health and CMV-seropositive.

The gene calls are TRBV7-2 and TRBJ2-7; possibly TRBD1 for D (5 bases). This CDR3 is 12 amino acids long. Germline V gives CDR1 SGHTA, CDR2 FQGNSA. V shed 5 bases and J shed 4 bases, with 9 bases lying between them. This chain's CDR3 is CASSVQGYEQYF. Here the CDR3 DNA reads TGTGCCAGCAGCGTTCAGGGATACGAGCAGTACTTC.

The rearrangement links TRBV18 to TRBJ2-1; 7 nucleotides line up with TRBD1. Germline V gene lookup returns CDR1 KGHSH and CDR2 LQKENI. The CDR3 is 15 amino acids. J lost 3 bases, V lost 4 bases, and 6 bases had no gene match. The DNA for the CDR3 is TGTGCCAGCTCACTTACAGGGGACGGCTACAATGAGCAGTTCTTC. Amino acids: CASSLTGDGYNEQFF.

The chain carries TRBV7-9 and TRBJ2-7, with a tentative D call TRBD1 (5 bases). CDR1 and CDR2 (germline): SEHNR, FQNEAQ (reference sequence). Trimming took off 2 bases at V and 6 bases at J, with 11 bases between the two ends. CDR3 length: 13 amino acids. CDR3 in amino acids: CASSLPQGSEQYF. Here the CDR3 DNA reads TGTGCCAGCAGCTTACCCCAGGGCTCCGAGCAGTACTTC.

V and J are TRBV5-1 and TRBJ2-5; D perhaps matches TRBD2 (6 bases). V gave up 4 bases and J gave up 2 bases, with 12 bases separating them. This CDR3 spans 14 amino acids. In germline, CDR1 is SGHRS, CDR2 YFSETQ. The CDR3 region is CASSVWGVQETQYF. CDR3 DNA: TGCGCCAGCAGCGTCTGGGGGGTGCAAGAGACCCAGTACTTC.

This rearrangement joins TRBV19 to TRBJ2-3, with D possibly being TRBD1 (6 bases). The CDR3 sequence is 16 residues long. Germline V gene data show CDR1 as LNHDA and CDR2 as SQIVND (reference sequence). The V end was cut by 4 bases, the J end by 2 bases, with 16 bases between. The CDR3 nucleotides are TGTGCCAGTAGTACTCTCACAGGGTATATCACAGATACGCAGTATTTT. It specifies CASSTLTGYITDTQYF. The full variable domain, rest sourced from reference TRBV19 and TRBJ2-3, is DGGITQSPKYLFRKEGQNVTLSCEQNLNHDAMYWYRQDPGQGLRLIYYSQIVNDFQKGDIAEGYSVSREKKESFPLTVTSAQKNPTAFYLCASSTLTGYITDTQYFGPGTRLTVL.

This sequence joins TRBV29-1 and TRBJ1-2; D ambiguous. The CDR3 length is 13 residues. The germline CDR1 and CDR2 sequences are SQVTM and ANQGSEA. V lost 6 bases, J lost 6 bases, and 17 bases lay in between. Written as DNA, the CDR3 is TGCAGCGTCCCAGAAGTCGTCAGGAATGGCTACACCTTC. Protein sequence: CSVPEVVRNGYTF.

The chain combines TRBV28 with TRBJ1-2; D remains unclear. V was clipped by 5 bases and J by 1 base, with 14 bases between them. CDR3 length equals 15 residues. Germline assignment: CDR1 MDHEN and CDR2 SYDVKM. The CDR3 DNA follows: TGTGCCAGCAGTGCTCTAGCGGCGAATAACTATGGCTACACCTTC. This translates into CASSALAANNYGYTF.

The rearrangement joins TRBV9 to TRBJ2-1; 7 positions match TRBD1. Germline lookup yields CDR1 SGDLS and CDR2 YYNGEE. This CDR3 contains 15 residues. V shed 3 bases, J shed 7 bases, and the junction held 10 bases outside the gene matches. In nucleotides, the CDR3 is TGTGCCAGCAGCGAATCCGGGACAGAGACAAATGAGCAGTTCTTC. As protein: CASSESGTETNEQFF.

The chain joins TRBV27 to TRBJ1-1; 8 bases line up with TRBD1. CDR3 length: 13 residues. V lost 6 bases to trimming and J lost 4 bases; unmatched junction nucleotides: 4. Germline loops: CDR1 MNHEY, CDR2 SMNVEV (reference sequence). CDR3 nucleotide sequence: TGTGCCAGCAGCCCTACAGGGGGCACTGAAGCTTTCTTT. It encodes CASSPTGGTEAFF.

The chain couples TRBV14 to TRBJ1-1; tentative D call: TRBD1 (5 bases). Trimming stripped 4 bases from V and 0 bases from J, with 15 bases between. Germline assignment: CDR1 SGHDN and CDR2 FVKESK. This CDR3 has 16 amino acids. The CDR3 is CASSRPTWDLNTEAFF. CDR3 DNA: TGTGCCAGCAGCCGACCCACCTGGGACTTGAACACTGAAGCTTTCTTT.

The rearrangement links TRBV27 to TRBJ1-4, with TRBD1 as a possible D gene (6 bases). This CDR3 comprises 16 residues. Trimming took off 5 bases at V and 3 bases at J, with 16 bases between the two ends. Germline CDR1 reads MNHEY; CDR2 reads SMNVEV (reference sequence). CDR3 coding DNA: TGTGCCAGCAGTCCACCCGACAGGCCTTCTAATGAAAAACTGTTTTTT. It yields the protein CASSPPDRPSNEKLFF.

The V gene is TRBV7-9, the J gene TRBJ2-6; 10 nucleotides align to TRBD2. This CDR3 region has 18 residues. The J segment lost 2 bases and the V segment lost 5 bases, leaving 9 bases of the junction unmatched. The germline V gene encodes CDR1 SEHNR and CDR2 FQNEAQ (reference sequence). The CDR3 region is CASSLQRGGYPGANVLTF. DNA for the CDR3: TGTGCCAGCAGCCTCCAGCGGGGGGGCTACCCTGGGGCCAACGTCCTGACTTTC.

V gene TRBV5-6 combines with J gene TRBJ2-5; TRBD1 might be the D (6 bases). The DNA end is more similar to TRBJ2-7, so the J call may be wrong. This CDR3 region has 14 residues. In germline, CDR1 is SGHDT, CDR2 YYEEEE. CDR3: CASSWATGPYEQYF. Here the CDR3 DNA reads TGTGCCAGCAGCTGGGCGACAGGCCCCTACGAGCAGTACTTC.

This chain links TRBV6-1 with TRBJ2-5; 11 bases map to TRBD1. CDR3 length equals 13 residues. CDR1 and CDR2 (germline): MNHNS, SASEGT. V lost 9 bases, J lost 5 bases, and 5 bases stayed unmatched. CDR3 bases: TGTGCCAGTAAGCGGACAGGGGGCGAGACCCAGTACTTC. Amino acids: CASKRTGGETQYF.

The rearrangement uses TRBV2 and TRBJ1-1; D ambiguous. Germline assignment: CDR1 SNHLY and CDR2 FYNNEI. There are 13 residues in the CDR3. Trimming removed 3 bases from V and 0 bases from J, with 5 bases in between. CDR3 in amino acids: CASSDYLNTEAFF. CDR3 coding DNA: TGTGCCAGCAGTGATTATCTGAACACTGAAGCTTTCTTT.

The chain links TRBV19 to TRBJ2-1; possible D gene TRBD2, 5 bases. In germline, CDR1 is LNHDA, CDR2 SQIVND (reference sequence). CDR3 length equals 14 residues. Trimming pared 3 bases from V and 9 bases from J, leaving 15 bases between. CDR3 in amino acids: CASSIGLALVEQFF. The CDR3 nucleotides are TGTGCCAGTAGTATTGGTCTAGCTTTGGTTGAGCAGTTCTTC.

This chain uses TRBV4-1 with TRBJ1-1; no firm D call. V lost 0 bases, J lost 11 bases, and 13 bases lay in between. Germline V gene lookup returns CDR1 MGHRA and CDR2 YSYEKL. This CDR3 spans 13 amino acids. In DNA, the CDR3 is TGCGCCAGCAGCCAAGATAAGGGAGCAGATGCTTTCTTT. It translates to CASSQDKGADAFF.

V gene TRBV14 combines with J gene TRBJ1-2; TRBD1 matches at 9 bases. Germline V gene data show CDR1 as SGHDN and CDR2 as FVKESK. The V and J ends lost 4 bases and 6 bases, in that order; junction bases with no gene match: 9. The CDR3 is 15 amino acids. The CDR3 region is CASSPPGQGLDGYTF. CDR3 DNA: TGTGCCAGCAGCCCCCCGGGACAGGGTCTCGATGGCTACACCTTC.